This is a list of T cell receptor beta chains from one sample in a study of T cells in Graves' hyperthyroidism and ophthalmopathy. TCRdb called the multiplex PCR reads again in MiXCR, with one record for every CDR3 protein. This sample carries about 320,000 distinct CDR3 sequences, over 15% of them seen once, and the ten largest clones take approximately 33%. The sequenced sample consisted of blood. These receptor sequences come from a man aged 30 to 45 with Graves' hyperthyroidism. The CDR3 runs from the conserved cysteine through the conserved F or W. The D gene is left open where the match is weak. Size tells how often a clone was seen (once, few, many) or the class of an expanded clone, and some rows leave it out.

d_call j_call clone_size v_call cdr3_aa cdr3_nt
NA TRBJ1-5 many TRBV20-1 CSARDRVRGRNQPQHF TGCAGTGCTAGAGATCGGGTCAGGGGCCGCAATCAGCCCCAGCATTTT
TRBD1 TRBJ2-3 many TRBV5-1 CASSPGQGADTQYF TGTGCCAGCAGCCCCGGACAGGGAGCAGATACGCAGTATTTT
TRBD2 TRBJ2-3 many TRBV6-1 CASTILAGSVDTQYF TGTGCCAGCACGATACTAGCGGGATCCGTAGATACGCAGTATTTT
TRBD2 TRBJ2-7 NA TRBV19 CASSIGLADYYEQYF TGTGCCAGTAGTATAGGTCTAGCGGATTACTACGAGCAGTACTTC
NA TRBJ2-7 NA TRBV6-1 CASSAVRRPPFFYEQYF TGTGCCAGCAGCGCAGTAAGGCGTCCCCCCTTTTTCTACGAGCAGTACTTC
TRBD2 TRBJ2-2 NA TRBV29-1 CSARLAINTGELFF TGCAGCGCTAGACTAGCCATAAACACCGGGGAGCTGTTTTTT
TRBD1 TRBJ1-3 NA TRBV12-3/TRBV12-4 CASSPRTGLGYTIYF TGTGCCAGCAGTCCAAGGACAGGATTAGGGTACACCATATATTTT
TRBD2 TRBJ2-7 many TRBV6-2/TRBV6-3 CASSYLAGSSYEQYF TGTGCCAGCAGTTACCTAGCGGGGAGCTCCTACGAGCAGTACTTC
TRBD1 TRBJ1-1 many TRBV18 CASSPDRGEGTEAFF TGTGCCAGCTCACCGGACAGGGGGGAGGGCACTGAAGCTTTCTTT
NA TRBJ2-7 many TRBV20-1 CSARDAAGFRYEQYF TGCAGTGCTAGAGACGCGGCCGGGTTCCGCTACGAGCAGTACTTC
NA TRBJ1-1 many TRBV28 CAILSQGLGTEAFF TGTGCCATCTTAAGCCAGGGACTCGGCACTGAAGCTTTCTTT
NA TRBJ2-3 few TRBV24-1 CATSGPDSPPSGDTQYF TGTGCCACCAGTGGCCCGGACTCACCCCCGTCGGGAGATACGCAGTATTTT
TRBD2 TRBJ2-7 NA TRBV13 CASSLRLAGGPRSYEQYF TGTGCCAGCAGCTTACGGCTAGCGGGAGGGCCGAGGTCCTACGAGCAGTACTTC
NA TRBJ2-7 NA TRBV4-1 CASSQEEATTGTGYEQYF TGCGCCAGCAGCCAAGAAGAGGCAACAACAGGGACGGGGTACGAGCAGTACTTC
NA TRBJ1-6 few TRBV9 CASSAEWGASPLHF TGTGCCAGCAGCGCCGAATGGGGGGCTTCACCCCTCCACTTT
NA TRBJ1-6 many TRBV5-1 CASSLEGGEASPLHF TGCGCCAGCAGCTTGGAGGGGGGTGAGGCTTCACCCCTCCACTTT
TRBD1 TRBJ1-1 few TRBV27 CASSPLTGVGEAFF TGTGCCAGCAGTCCTCTGACAGGGGTGGGAGAAGCTTTCTTT
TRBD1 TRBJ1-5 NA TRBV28 CASRTGTGGKQPQHF TGTGCCAGCAGGACCGGGACAGGGGGCAAACAGCCCCAGCATTTT
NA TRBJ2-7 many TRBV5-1 CASRRNRNEQYF TGCGCCAGCAGACGCAACAGGAACGAGCAGTACTTC
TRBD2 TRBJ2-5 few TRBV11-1 CASSRGGQGETQYF TGTGCCAGCAGCCGCGGGGGTCAGGGAGAGACCCAGTACTTC
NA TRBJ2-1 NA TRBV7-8 CASSLNAGEIYNEQFF TGTGCCAGCAGCTTAAACGCCGGGGAGATTTACAATGAGCAGTTCTTC
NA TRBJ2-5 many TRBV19 CASTKRGRGRYQETQYF TGTGCCAGTACTAAGCGGGGCAGGGGCCGGTACCAAGAGACCCAGTACTTC
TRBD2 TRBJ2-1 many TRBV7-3 CASSLTPGTSNEQFF TGTGCCAGCAGCTTAACGCCCGGGACTAGCAATGAGCAGTTCTTC
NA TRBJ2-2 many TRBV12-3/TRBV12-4 CASMGLRNTGELFF TGTGCCAGCATGGGGTTGAGGAACACCGGGGAGCTGTTTTTT
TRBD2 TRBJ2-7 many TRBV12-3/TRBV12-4 CASSLVAGGSYEQYF TGTGCCAGCAGTTTAGTAGCGGGAGGATCCTACGAGCAGTACTTC
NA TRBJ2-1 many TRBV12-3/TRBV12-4 CASSSRDGYNEQFF TGTGCCAGCAGTTCCCGGGACGGGTACAATGAGCAGTTCTTC
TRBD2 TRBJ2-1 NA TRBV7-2 CASSLAVLAGMRIEQFF TGTGCCAGCAGCTTAGCTGTACTAGCGGGGATGAGGATTGAGCAGTTCTTC